This entry lists 20 T cell receptor beta chains sequenced from one sample in a study of blood T cells in healthy people across ages. A second about 6 to 12 cycle PCR used barcoded and J-beta primers. In TCRdb, the 5' RACE reads were re-called with MiXCR into one record per CDR3 protein. The data show 790,000 or so distinct CDR3 sequences, approximately 53% seen once. Input material: blood. Receptor source: a middle-aged man in good health.

V gene TRBV6-5 combines with J gene TRBJ1-2; TRBD1 agrees at 12 bases. The junction had 5 bases not matched to a gene; V was cut back by 7 bases and J by 2 bases. The CDR3 loop spans 15 amino acids. Germline loops: CDR1 MNHEY, CDR2 SVGAGI. Here the CDR3 reads CASTGQGAGNYGYTF. The CDR3 DNA sequence: TGTGCCAGCACGGGACAGGGGGCGGGAAACTATGGCTACACCTTC.

This clonotype was observed a few times. This chain connects TRBV29-1 to TRBJ2-3; 10 nucleotides agree with TRBD2. Per germline, CDR1 SQVTM and CDR2 ANQGSEA. V lost 3 bases, J lost 1 base, and 10 bases stayed unmatched. The length of the CDR3 is 17 residues. CDR3 amino acids: CSVEGLAGVGGTDTQYF. The CDR3 bases are TGCAGCGTTGAGGGTCTAGCGGGAGTTGGAGGCACAGATACGCAGTATTTT.

The chain is built from TRBV15 and TRBJ2-3; tentatively, D is TRBD1 or TRBD2 (5 bases each). This CDR3 region has 14 residues. Germline CDR1 reads LNHNV; CDR2 reads YYDKDF (reference sequence). V was trimmed by 0 bases and J by 8 bases, leaving 12 bases between them. CDR3 residues: CATSRDLGELTQYF. The CDR3 nucleotides are TGTGCCACCAGCAGAGATCTGGGGGAGCTTACGCAGTATTTT.

This clonotype has just a few counts. The J gene is TRBJ1-6, the V gene TRBV9; D might be TRBD1 (6 bases). CDR3 length: 16 amino acids. Germline V CDR1 and CDR2: SGDLS, YYNGEE. The V gene lost 3 bases and the J gene lost 8 bases, with 18 bases spanning the gap. The CDR3 DNA sequence: TGTGCCAGCAGCGCGTCTGAGACAGGCTGGGATTCACCCCTCCACTTT. Its translation is CASSASETGWDSPLHF.

The genes are TRBV4-3 and TRBJ2-1; TRBD2 is a possible D gene (6 bases). Matching the DNA end better, TRBJ2-7 makes the J call doubtful. The CDR3 length is 14 residues. Germline CDR1 and CDR2: LGHNA and YSLEER. CDR3 protein: CASSQDRELGEQYF. Here the CDR3 DNA reads TGCGCCAGCAGCCAAGACCGGGAGTTGGGGGAGCAGTACTTC.

V usage is TRBV24-1 and J usage is TRBJ2-5; D is possibly TRBD1 (5 bases). V was clipped by 6 bases and J by 5 bases, with 12 bases between them. Germline lookup yields CDR1 KGHDR and CDR2 SFDVKD. This CDR3 comprises 13 residues. The CDR3 sequence: CATSPAGLETQYF. The DNA of the CDR3 is TGTGCCACCAGTCCTGCAGGGCTGGAGACCCAGTACTTC.

The chain uses TRBV24-1 and TRBJ2-3; 12 nucleotides align to TRBD2. The ends lost 6 bases at V and 4 bases at J; junction bases unmatched: 16. CDR1 KGHDR and CDR2 SFDVKD come from the germline V gene. CDR3 length: 19 amino acids. The CDR3 loop is CATSLDSGTSGFSADTQYF. The DNA of the CDR3 is TGTGCCACCAGTTTGGACAGCGGGACTAGCGGGTTCTCTGCAGATACGCAGTATTTT.

This sequence joins TRBV20-1 and TRBJ2-3; a possible D gene is TRBD1 (6 bases). V was shortened by 4 bases and J by 5 bases, with 19 bases between the two germline ends. The CDR3 runs to 15 residues. Germline CDR1 and CDR2: DFQATT and SNEGSKA (reference sequence). CDR3 amino acids: CSANNQGLGGDTQYF. CDR3 DNA sequence: TGCAGTGCTAACAATCAGGGCCTAGGGGGAGATACGCAGTATTTT.

This clonotype was seen a few times. The V and J genes are TRBV11-2 and TRBJ1-2; D may be TRBD1 (5 bases). The CDR3 totals 16 residues. Germline CDR1 reads SGHAT; CDR2 reads FQNNGV. Trimming cost V 4 bases and J 4 bases, with 19 bases left between them. The CDR3 region has the DNA TGTGCCAGCAGCTCCTATTCGACAGTGCTAGGCTATGGCTACACCTTC. The encoded protein is CASSSYSTVLGYGYTF.

A single count supports this clonotype. The V call is TRBV5-1, the J call TRBJ2-3; 8 positions match TRBD1. V trimming: 3 bases; J trimming: 2 bases; junction bases outside the gene matches: 14. The germline V gene has CDR1 SGHRS and CDR2 YFSETQ. This CDR3 has 18 residues. Written as DNA, the CDR3 is TGCGCCAGCAGCTCCCAGACCTTAACAGGGGGAGCCACAGATACGCAGTATTTT. Its translation is CASSSQTLTGGATDTQYF.

This chain uses TRBV20-1 with TRBJ2-1; 7 bases are shared with TRBD2. The germline CDR1 and CDR2 sequences are DFQATT and SNEGSKA (reference sequence). The CDR3 totals 13 residues. Trimming removed 7 bases from V and 4 bases from J; junction bases left unmatched: 7. The CDR3 nucleotides are TGCAGTGTGGGAGCGGGAAAATACAATGAGCAGTTCTTC. Translating it yields CSVGAGKYNEQFF.

This clonotype has only a few counts. V and J are TRBV20-1 and TRBJ1-2; 9 bases match TRBD1. V was pared by 6 bases and J by 4 bases, with 0 bases of the junction left unmatched. Germline V gene lookup returns CDR1 DFQATT and CDR2 SNEGSKA (reference sequence). The CDR3 contains 11 residues. In DNA, the CDR3 is TGCAGTGCGACAGGGGGCTATGGCTACACCTTC. It translates to CSATGGYGYTF.

J is TRBJ2-5 and V is TRBV18; D is perhaps TRBD2 (8 bases). V dropped 5 bases and J dropped 3 bases, with 25 bases sitting between them. The germline V gene has CDR1 KGHSH and CDR2 LQKENI. This CDR3 has 18 amino acids. The CDR3 DNA reads TGTGCCAGCTCAAATGGACTAGCCGGGACAGCGTCAAAAGAGACCCAGTACTTC. Amino acids: CASSNGLAGTASKETQYF.

The chain recombines TRBV30 with TRBJ2-7, with D unclear. The V end was cut by 0 bases, the J end by 3 bases, with 12 bases between. Looked up from germline, CDR1 is GTSNPN and CDR2 is SVGIG (reference sequence). This CDR3 has 14 amino acids. This CDR3 is CAWSVLQTYYEQYF. In DNA form, the CDR3 reads TGTGCCTGGAGTGTACTACAAACCTACTACGAGCAGTACTTC.

The genes are TRBV11-2 and TRBJ2-1; 8 nucleotides match TRBD2. The V segment lost 2 bases and the J segment 9 bases; nucleotides outside the gene matches: 9. This CDR3 has 15 residues. Germline V gives CDR1 SGHAT, CDR2 FQNNGV. Written as DNA, the CDR3 is TGTGCCAGCAGCTTAACTAGCGGACCTTCGGGTGAGCAGTTCTTC. Translated: CASSLTSGPSGEQFF.

The J gene is TRBJ1-1, the V gene TRBV5-1; weak D call: TRBD1 (6 bases). The CDR3 spans 16 residues. Trimming cost V 0 bases and J 4 bases, with 16 bases left between them. CDR1 is SGHRS and CDR2 is YFSETQ in the germline V gene. The CDR3 coding sequence is TGCGCCAGCAGCTTGGCTTCGGCAGGGGCGGGCACTGAAGCTTTCTTT. Encoded protein: CASSLASAGAGTEAFF.

The gene calls are TRBV7-2 and TRBJ2-4; 8 bases line up with TRBD2. The J call may be mistaken, given a closer DNA end match to TRBJ2-7. Germline V lookup: CDR1 SGHTA, CDR2 FQGNSA. The CDR3 covers 16 residues. This CDR3 is CASSLARGAGAYEQYF. DNA of the CDR3: TGTGCCAGCAGCTTAGCCCGAGGAGCGGGAGCCTACGAGCAGTACTTC.

The rearrangement links TRBV4-1 to TRBJ2-5; the D gene could be TRBD1 or TRBD2 (5 bases each). The CDR3 is 15 amino acids. The V end lost 4 bases, the J end lost 2 bases, and 14 bases lay between the germline ends. Germline loops: CDR1 MGHRA, CDR2 YSYEKL. The DNA of the CDR3 is TGCGCCAGCAGCCCCAGGGAGCTCCCACAAGAGACCCAGTACTTC. It codes for CASSPRELPQETQYF.

The rearrangement joins TRBV5-5 to TRBJ2-1; a weak D match, TRBD2 (6 bases). The CDR3 is made up of 15 amino acids. The germline V gene has CDR1 SGHKS and CDR2 YYEKEE (reference sequence). Trimming left V 4 bases short and J 5 bases short, with 16 bases between. The CDR3 reads CASSGGTDENNEQFF. The CDR3 DNA is TGTGCCAGCAGCGGGGGGACGGACGAAAACAATGAGCAGTTCTTC.

The rearrangement links TRBV10-3 to TRBJ2-5, with TRBD2 matching 9 bases. The CDR3 length is 14 residues. V was pared by 3 bases and J by 5 bases, with 4 bases of the junction left unmatched. In germline, CDR1 is ENHRY, CDR2 SYGVKD. CDR3 sequence reads: CAISEGAGGETQYF. CDR3 coding DNA: TGTGCCATCAGTGAAGGGGCGGGGGGGGAGACCCAGTACTTC.